This entry is about one T cell receptor beta chain. The antigen this receptor binds is unknown. No much larger clonotype is one base removed from it; base qualities were not supplied. Explained via the paper, the time point label denotes: less than five weeks on oral tofacitinib. What the treatment or condition label conveys for this sample: oral pan-JAK inhibitor, 5-10 mg twice daily. From alopecia areata patients, peripheral blood was collected along with lesional scalp punch biopsies. PBMCs were isolated by density centrifugation and stained for CD3, CD4 and CD8, and CD4+ and CD8+ T cells were sorted on a FACSAria. The data belong to a study of CD8+ T cells in alopecia areata (dated by TCRdb to 2016 to 2019). With respect to the entire study: The treated patients took part in an open-label pilot trial in which moderate-to-severe alopecia areata was treated with oral tofacitinib at 5 to 10 mg twice daily. Patients stayed on tofacitinib for 6 to 18 months and then had 6 months of follow-up off drug so that delayed response and recurrence could be assessed. For the treated patients, the SALT score, which quantifies what percentage of scalp surface area is affected, served as the measure of disease severity. High-throughput TCRbeta sequencing was used to examine T cell clonal expansion in alopecia areata in both the C3H/HeJ mouse model and human patients. Scalp tissue and sorted CD4+ and CD8+ peripheral blood T cells from patchy and totalis/universalis alopecia areata patients and from healthy controls were covered by human TCRbeta sequencing. Biopsies were taken from tofacitinib-treated patients at baseline and at 4 and 24 weeks of treatment, and a later scalp biopsy was taken in several of the tofacitinib-treated patients. Clonality in the scalp was compared among normal scalp (n=4), patchy alopecia areata scalp (n=8), and alopecia totalis/universalis scalp (n=8). RNA came from the PAXgene miRNA kit for fixed scalp, the miRNeasy kit for PBMCs, and the RNeasy kit for mouse skin. immunoSEQ multiplex PCR using 35 Vbeta forward primers and 13 Jbeta reverse primers was used to amplify TCRbeta CDR3 regions.

The library was produced with the immunoSEQ multiplex PCR assay. For TCR sequencing, RNA was extracted from every sample and reverse transcribed into cDNA to serve as template. First-strand cDNA was synthesized using SuperScript III with a 2:1 mix of oligo-dT and random hexamers. A synthetic immune receptor repertoire was used to measure amplification bias, and any remaining bias was corrected computationally. For the original study's pipeline: After raw reads were preprocessed to remove errors, the CDR3 was defined following IMGT conventions as running from the conserved cysteine to phenylalanine. Clonality was computed by normalizing Shannon entropy by log2 of the number of productive unique TCRs and subtracting the result from 1. Whether scalp clones were CD4 or CD8 was inferred by matching scalp TCRbeta sequences against CD4 and CD8 repertoires sorted from blood. The immuneACCESS repertoire file appears here via TCRdb, limited to in-frame rearrangements. These files lack a portion of the clones; in checked studies, under half of the deficit traces to unresolved V genes, and the cause of the others is not known. V and J calls and clone size are those listed in that table; D and trimming were worked out from the DNA. This sample gives more than 110,000 clones in total; 45% to 65% of them show up just once. The ten largest clones add up to about 15% of the sample.

Findings and caveats that apply to the study as a whole: Shared TCR sequences between patients were less evident than in mice, which may be partly attributable to HLA diversity in the patient population. Many expanded lesional clones persisted in scalp and blood during tofacitinib treatment, which may partly explain relapse after stopping treatment. Because the treated cohort was small and included a single nonresponder, larger studies are needed to assess links between baseline CD8+ expansion and response. Scalp clonality and the number of expanded CD8+ clones among the top 100 scalp clones were significantly decreased by tofacitinib. Higher clonality and more expanded CD8+ clones were observed in lesional scalp than in normal scalp, particularly in alopecia totalis/universalis, a finding suggestive of antigenic drive. Unlike mouse skin, which is dominated by gammadelta T cells, normal human skin has resident alphabeta T cells that are also sequenced, and this complicates analysis of the scalp TCR repertoire.

Including cysteine and phenylalanine, the CDR3 has 14 amino acids. Only the CDR3 DNA is retained, 42 bases long and in frame from the first base. As encoded in the germline V gene, CDR1 is MNHEY while CDR2 is SVGAGI. Between the V and J ends, shortened by 6 bases and 10 bases respectively, the junction contains 19 bases. The TCR comes from a human donor with alopecia areata. The sequencing used CD8+ T cells sorted from blood, collected at week 4, from a patient treated with tofacitinib. Recombination linked TRBV6-5 to TRBJ2-1; a weak D assignment points to TRBD1 (6 bases agree). The CDR3 region has the sequence CASSYVTDRGEQFF. The DNA sequence follows: TGTGCCAGCAGCTATGTTACTGATAGGGGGGAGCAGTTCTTC.